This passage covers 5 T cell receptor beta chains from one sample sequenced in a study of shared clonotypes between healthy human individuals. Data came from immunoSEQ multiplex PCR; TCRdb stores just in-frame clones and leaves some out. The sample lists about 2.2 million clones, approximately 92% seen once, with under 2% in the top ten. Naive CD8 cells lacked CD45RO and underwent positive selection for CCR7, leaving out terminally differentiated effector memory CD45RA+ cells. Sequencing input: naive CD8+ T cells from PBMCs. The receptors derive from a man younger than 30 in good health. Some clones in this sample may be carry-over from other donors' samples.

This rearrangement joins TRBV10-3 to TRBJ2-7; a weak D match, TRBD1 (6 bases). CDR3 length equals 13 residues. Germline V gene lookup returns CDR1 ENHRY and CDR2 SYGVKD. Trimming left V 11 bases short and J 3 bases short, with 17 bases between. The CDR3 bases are TGTGCCTCAATGTTGGGGACAAACTACGAGCAGTACTTC. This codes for CASMLGTNYEQYF.

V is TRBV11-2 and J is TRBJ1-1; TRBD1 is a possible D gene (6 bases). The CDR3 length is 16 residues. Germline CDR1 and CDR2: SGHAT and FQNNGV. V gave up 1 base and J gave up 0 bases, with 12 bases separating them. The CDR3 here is CASSLARGGLNTEAFF. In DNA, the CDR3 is TGTGCCAGCAGCTTAGCAAGAGGGGGGTTGAACACTGAAGCTTTCTTT.

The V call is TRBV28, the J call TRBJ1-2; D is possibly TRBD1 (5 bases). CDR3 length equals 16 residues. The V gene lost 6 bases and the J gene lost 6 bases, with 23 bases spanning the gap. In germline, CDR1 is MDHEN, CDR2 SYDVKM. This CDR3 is CASSPSPTPGRDGYTF. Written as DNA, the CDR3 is TGTGCCAGCAGCCCAAGTCCCACTCCGGGGCGGGATGGCTACACCTTC.

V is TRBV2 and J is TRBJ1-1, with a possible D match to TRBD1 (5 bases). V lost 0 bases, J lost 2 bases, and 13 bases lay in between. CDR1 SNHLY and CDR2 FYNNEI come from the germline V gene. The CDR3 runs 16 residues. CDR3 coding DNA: TGTGCCAGCAGTGAAGCAGTAAGGACATCCAACACTGAAGCTTTCTTT. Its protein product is CASSEAVRTSNTEAFF.

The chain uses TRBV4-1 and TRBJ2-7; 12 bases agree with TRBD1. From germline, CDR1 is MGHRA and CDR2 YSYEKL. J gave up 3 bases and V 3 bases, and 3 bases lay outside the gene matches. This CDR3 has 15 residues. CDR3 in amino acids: CASSQRDRGLYEQYF. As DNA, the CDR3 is TGCGCCAGCAGCCAGCGGGACAGGGGGCTCTACGAGCAGTACTTC.